This entry lists 8 T cell receptor beta chains sequenced from one sample in a study of CD4 T cells in relation to SARS-CoV-2 and coronaviruses. The unexposed donors gave CD4+ T cells in about 2011-2018, prior to COVID-19. Isolation of CD4+ T cells took place after approximately 11 days in culture. Method: immunoSEQ multiplex PCR; TCRdb's copy keeps in-frame clones and lacks some. Among some 21,000 clones listed, less than 85% were seen once. No cognate antigen is known for these TCRs. The specimen was CD4+ T cells from PBMCs, cultured in vitro. These receptors came from a human donor in good health.

The rearrangement joins TRBV28 to TRBJ1-1; D ambiguous. The CDR3 is 14 amino acids. Trimming shortened V by 7 bases and J by 7 bases, and 19 bases separated the two germline ends. Germline V gene lookup returns CDR1 MDHEN and CDR2 SYDVKM. This chain's CDR3 is CASTPGQQPHEAFF. For the CDR3, the DNA is TGTGCCAGCACTCCTGGCCAGCAACCCCATGAAGCTTTCTTT. Supplemented by reference TRBV28 and TRBJ1-1, the full variable domain reads DVKVTQSSRYLVKRTGEKVFLECVQDMDHENMFWYRQDPGLGLRLIYFSYDVKMKEKGDIPEGYSVSREKKERFSLILESASTNQTSMYLCASTPGQQPHEAFFGQGTRLTVV.

The chain recombines TRBV15 with TRBJ1-3; 9 nucleotides line up with TRBD1. The CDR3 spans 18 residues. With 1 base clipped from V and 4 bases from J, the junction kept 11 bases outside the gene matches. Germline V gene sequence: CDR1 LNHNV, CDR2 YYDKDF (reference sequence). The CDR3 loop is CATSRGGQGLISGNTIYF. CDR3 coding DNA: TGTGCCACCAGCAGAGGGGGACAGGGATTGATTTCGGGAAACACCATATATTTT. The full variable domain, its missing parts supplied by reference TRBV15 and TRBJ1-3, is DAMVIQNPRYQVTQFGKPVTLSCSQTLNHNVMYWYQQKSSQAPKLLFHYYDKDFNNEADTPDNFQSRRPNTSFCFLDIRSPGLGDTAMYLCATSRGGQGLISGNTIYFGEGSWLTVV.

In this sample, this clone turned up once. V is TRBV19 and J is TRBJ1-1; D not certain. CDR3 size: 13 residues. From germline, CDR1 is LNHDA and CDR2 SQIVND (reference sequence). V lost 10 bases and J lost 1, with 13 bases in between. CDR3 sequence: CATKISRNTEAFF. CDR3 coding DNA: TGTGCCACTAAAATCAGCAGGAACACTGAAGCTTTCTTT.

V gene TRBV7-9 combines with J gene TRBJ1-2; a weak D match, TRBD1 (6 bases). V was shortened by 1 base and J by 0 bases, with 9 bases between the two germline ends. This CDR3 region has 15 residues. Germline CDR1 SEHNR, CDR2 FQNEAQ (reference sequence). The CDR3 protein is CASSLEQGANYGYTF. The CDR3 nucleotides read TGTGCCAGCAGCTTAGAACAGGGCGCTAACTATGGCTACACCTTC.

CDR3 coding DNA: TGTGCCACCAGTGATTCAGGGACCCCTCGCAACGTCCTGACTTTC. It specifies CATSDSGTPRNVLTF. V gene TRBV24-1 combines with J gene TRBJ2-6, with D tentatively TRBD1 or TRBD2 (5 bases each). V was pared by 2 bases and J by 9 bases, with 13 bases between. The CDR3 consists of 15 residues. Germline CDR1 is KGHDR and CDR2 is SFDVKD.

The chain couples TRBV10-1 to TRBJ2-1, with D unresolved. Per germline, CDR1 WNHNN and CDR2 SYGVQD (reference sequence). The germline V and J ends were trimmed by 5 bases and 0 bases, with 11 bases remaining between them. CDR3 length: 15 residues. The CDR3 bases are TGCGCCAGCAGTTGGCGGAAGAGCTCCTACAATGAGCAGTTCTTC. Translated: CASSWRKSSYNEQFF.

CDR3 bases: TGTGCTAGTGGACGGGAGGGAGCCACCAATGAGCAGTTCTTC. It specifies CASGREGATNEQFF. The V call is TRBV12-5, the J call TRBJ2-1; the match to TRBD2 covers 8 bases. CDR3 length: 14 residues. Germline loops: CDR1 LGHNT, CDR2 FRNRAP. After removal of 6 bases from V and 6 bases from J, the junction contained 7 bases not matched to a gene.

DNA for the CDR3: TGCGCCAGCAGCGGAGGGACTAGCGGTGCCTACGAGCAGTACTTC. Protein: CASSGGTSGAYEQYF. The V gene is TRBV5-1, the J gene TRBJ2-7; 11 nucleotides line up with TRBD2. This CDR3 has 15 amino acids. Trimming took 4 bases from V and 2 from J; bases not matched to a gene: 5. Germline assignment: CDR1 SGHRS and CDR2 YFSETQ.